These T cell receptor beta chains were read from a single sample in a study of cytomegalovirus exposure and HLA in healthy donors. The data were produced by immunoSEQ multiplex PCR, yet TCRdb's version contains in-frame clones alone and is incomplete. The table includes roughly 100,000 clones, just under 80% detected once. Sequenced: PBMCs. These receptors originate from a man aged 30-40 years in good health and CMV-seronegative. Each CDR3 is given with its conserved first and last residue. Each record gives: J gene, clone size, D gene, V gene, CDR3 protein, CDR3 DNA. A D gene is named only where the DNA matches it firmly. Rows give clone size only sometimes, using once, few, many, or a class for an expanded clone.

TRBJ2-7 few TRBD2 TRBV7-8 CASSFRTSGVEQYF TGTGCCAGCAGCTTTAGGACTAGCGGGGTCGAGCAGTACTTC
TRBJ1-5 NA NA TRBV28 CASRPGNSNQPQHF TGTGCCAGCAGGCCGGGGAATAGCAATCAGCCCCAGCATTTT
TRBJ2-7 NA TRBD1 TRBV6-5 CASSYNRGMYEQYF TGTGCCAGCAGTTACAACAGGGGCATGTACGAGCAGTACTTC
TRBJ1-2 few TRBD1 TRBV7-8 CASSLAGQGTNYGYTF TGTGCCAGCAGCTTAGCAGGACAGGGGACTAACTATGGCTACACCTTC
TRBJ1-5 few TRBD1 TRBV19 CASLGQTSNQPQHF TGTGCCAGTTTGGGACAGACTAGCAATCAGCCCCAGCATTTT
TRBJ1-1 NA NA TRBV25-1 CASNTHAEAFF TGTGCCAGCAACACCCACGCTGAAGCTTTCTTT
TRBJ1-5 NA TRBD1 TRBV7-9 CASSLALHPTGRNQPQHF TGTGCCAGCAGCTTAGCCCTACATCCGACAGGGCGGAATCAGCCCCAGCATTTT
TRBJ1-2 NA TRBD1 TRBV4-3 CASSQRQGGNYGYTF TGCGCCAGCAGCCAGCGACAGGGCGGGAACTATGGCTACACCTTC
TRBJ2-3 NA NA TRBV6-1 CASSEEGRGSGTQYF TGTGCCAGCAGTGAAGAAGGTCGTGGGTCGGGTACGCAGTATTTT
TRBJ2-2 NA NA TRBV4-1 CASSTGAGRTRGGELFF TGCGCCAGCAGTACAGGAGCTGGGAGGACACGAGGCGGGGAGCTGTTTTTT
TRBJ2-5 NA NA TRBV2 CAYTPGTSQETQYF TGTGCCTACACCCCAGGGACATCGCAAGAGACCCAGTACTTC
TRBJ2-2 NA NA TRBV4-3 CASRPTGAGELFF TGCGCCAGCAGGCCAACCGGGGCCGGGGAGCTGTTTTTT
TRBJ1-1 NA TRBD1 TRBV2 CASSEDAGGYVAFF TGTGCCAGCAGTGAAGATGCAGGGGGCTACGTCGCTTTCTTT
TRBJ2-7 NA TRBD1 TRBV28 CASHAGTGAYEQYF TGTGCCAGCCACGCCGGGACAGGGGCCTACGAGCAGTACTTC
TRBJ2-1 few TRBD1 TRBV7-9 CASSSYPKDRGEDNEQFF TGTGCCAGCAGCTCGTACCCGAAGGACAGGGGTGAGGACAATGAGCAGTTCTTC
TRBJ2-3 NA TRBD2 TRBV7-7 CASSSGSGIQADTQYF TGTGCTAGCAGCTCCGGCAGCGGGATCCAGGCTGATACGCAGTATTTT
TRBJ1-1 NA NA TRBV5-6 CASSLRWRVLNTEAFF TGTGCCAGCAGCCTTAGGTGGCGGGTACTGAACACTGAAGCTTTCTTT
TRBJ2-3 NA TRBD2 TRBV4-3 CASSPESTSGNTDTQYF TGCGCCAGCAGCCCTGAATCGACTAGCGGAAACACAGATACGCAGTATTTT
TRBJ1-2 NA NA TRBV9 CASSVDQQGFYGYTF TGTGCCAGCAGCGTGGACCAACAGGGTTTCTATGGCTACACCTTC
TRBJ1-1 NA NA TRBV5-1 CASSLDQDTLEAFF TGCGCCAGCAGCTTGGACCAGGATACTCTTGAAGCTTTCTTT
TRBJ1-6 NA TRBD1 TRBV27 CASSLSGTGLNSPLHF TGTGCCAGCAGTTTATCTGGGACAGGGCTAAATTCACCCCTCCACTTT
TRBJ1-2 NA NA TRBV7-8 CASSFRNYGYTF TGTGCCAGCAGCTTCCGGAACTATGGCTACACCTTC
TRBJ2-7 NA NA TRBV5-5 CASSYGLATLHYEQYF TGTGCCAGCAGCTACGGTTTAGCGACCTTACACTACGAGCAGTACTTC
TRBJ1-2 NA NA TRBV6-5 CASSFGRGNGYTF TGTGCCAGCAGTTTCGGTAGGGGTAATGGCTACACCTTC
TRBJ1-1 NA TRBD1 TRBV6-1 CASRWTGANTEAFF TGTGCCAGCAGATGGACAGGGGCGAACACTGAAGCTTTCTTT
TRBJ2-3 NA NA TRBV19 CASSRSLLEDTQYF TGTGCCAGTAGCAGATCGCTGTTGGAGGATACGCAGTATTTT
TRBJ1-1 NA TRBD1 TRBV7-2 CASSFFWTGDAEAFF TGTGCCAGCAGCTTTTTTTGGACAGGGGACGCTGAAGCTTTCTTT
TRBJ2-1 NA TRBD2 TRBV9 CASSATSGFSYNEQFF TGTGCCAGCAGCGCAACTAGCGGATTTTCCTACAATGAGCAGTTCTTC